Below are 23 T cell receptor beta chains sequenced from a single sample in a study of cytotoxic CD8 clonotypes in ibrutinib-treated CLL. Sequencing was performed with immunoSEQ multiplex PCR; in TCRdb, only in-frame clones are kept and a portion is missing. The table includes about 310,000 clones, 70% to 80% detected once. The sequencing used PBMCs, collected before ibrutinib treatment. These receptors were collected from a human donor with chronic lymphocytic leukemia.

The gene calls are TRBV28 and TRBJ1-5, with 7 bases identical to TRBD1. Looked up from germline, CDR1 is MDHEN and CDR2 is SYDVKM. Trimming at V came to 5 bases and at J to 4 bases, leaving 8 bases not matched to a gene. The CDR3 has 15 residues. In DNA form, the CDR3 reads TGTGCCAGCAGTCCGCGGACAGGCTATAATCAGCCCCAGCATTTT. Translation: CASSPRTGYNQPQHF.

The chain recombines TRBV5-4 with TRBJ1-2, with a possible D match to TRBD1 (5 bases). The CDR3 extends over 15 amino acids. Trimming stripped 4 bases from V and 5 bases from J, with 18 bases between. The germline V gene encodes CDR1 SGHNT and CDR2 YYREEE (reference sequence). The CDR3 spells CASSLKGRTSYGYTF. The CDR3 DNA follows: TGTGCCAGCAGCCTCAAGGGACGGACCTCATATGGCTACACCTTC.

The genes are TRBV18 and TRBJ1-1; possible D gene TRBD1, 5 bases. Germline CDR1 is KGHSH and CDR2 is LQKENI. Trimming removed 3 bases at V and 4 bases at J, with 15 bases between. This CDR3 has 15 amino acids. CDR3 sequence: CASSPRDPGTTEAFF. DNA of the CDR3: TGTGCCAGCTCACCGAGGGACCCCGGGACCACTGAAGCTTTCTTT.

The chain employs TRBV5-1 and TRBJ2-1, with TRBD2 matching 8 bases. Germline CDR1 is SGHRS and CDR2 is YFSETQ. This CDR3 has 16 amino acids. Trimming at V came to 1 base and at J to 0 bases, leaving 3 bases not matched to a gene. The DNA for the CDR3 is TGCGCCAGCAGCTTGACCAGCGGGGGCTCCTACAATGAGCAGTTCTTC. It encodes CASSLTSGGSYNEQFF. Together with reference TRBV5-1 and TRBJ2-1, the CDR3 gives the full variable domain: KAGVTQTPRYLIKTRGQQVTLSCSPISGHRSVSWYQQTPGQGLQFLFEYFSETQRNKGNFPGRFSGRQFSNSRSEMNVSTLELGDSALYLCASSLTSGGSYNEQFFGPGTRLTVL.

CDR3 nucleotides: TGTGCCAGCAGCCTCCGGACAGGGGTCTCCGCTAGGGATACGCAGTATTTT. Protein sequence: CASSLRTGVSARDTQYF. This sequence joins TRBV7-9 and TRBJ2-3, with 9 bases that match TRBD1. The CDR3 is 17 residues long. Germline V gives CDR1 SEHNR, CDR2 FQNEAQ (reference sequence). V lost 5 bases, J lost 6 bases, and 15 bases stayed unmatched.

The chain couples TRBV6-5 to TRBJ2-1; 10 bases line up with TRBD2. V lost 6 bases and J lost 1; bases outside the gene matches: 3. CDR1 is MNHEY, CDR2 SVGAGI, per germline. The CDR3 is made up of 15 amino acids. The CDR3 is CASSLAGASYNEQFF. In nucleotides, the CDR3 is TGTGCCAGCAGCCTAGCGGGAGCGTCCTACAATGAGCAGTTCTTC.

The V gene is TRBV7-8, the J gene TRBJ2-7, with D perhaps TRBD1 (5 bases). V was cut by 5 bases and J by 7 bases, with 12 bases left in between. Germline-derived CDR1 and CDR2 are SGHVS and FQNEAQ. This CDR3 contains 12 residues. The CDR3 here is CASSQGVEEQYF. As DNA, the CDR3 is TGTGCCAGCAGCCAAGGGGTCGAGGAGCAGTACTTC.

This clone has only a few counts. The chain couples TRBV5-1 to TRBJ2-7; tentatively, D is TRBD1 (5 bases). The germline V and J ends were trimmed by 4 bases and 2 bases, with 10 bases remaining between them. The germline CDR1 and CDR2 sequences are SGHRS and YFSETQ. CDR3 length equals 13 residues. CDR3 sequence: CASSRQRTYEQYF. The CDR3 bases are TGCGCCAGCAGCCGACAGAGGACCTACGAGCAGTACTTC. The variable domain in full, with the rest retrieved from reference TRBV5-1 and TRBJ2-7, is KAGVTQTPRYLIKTRGQQVTLSCSPISGHRSVSWYQQTPGQGLQFLFEYFSETQRNKGNFPGRFSGRQFSNSRSEMNVSTLELGDSALYLCASSRQRTYEQYFGPGTRLTVT.

The V gene is TRBV15, the J gene TRBJ2-4; 14 bases fit TRBD2. The J segment lost 0 bases and the V segment lost 1 base, leaving 2 bases of the junction unmatched. This CDR3 spans 18 amino acids. CDR1 and CDR2 from the germline V gene are LNHNV and YYDKDF (reference sequence). The CDR3 spells CATSRGGLAGVAKNIQYF. For the CDR3, the DNA is TGTGCCACCAGCAGAGGGGGACTAGCGGGAGTAGCCAAAAACATTCAGTACTTC.

This chain joins TRBV4-3 and TRBJ2-7, with D hard to call. The CDR3 length is 14 residues. Germline CDR1 and CDR2: LGHNA and YSLEER. V lost 0 bases and J 6 bases, leaving 12 bases between the germline ends. The CDR3: CASSQDLWNGEQYF. CDR3 in DNA: TGCGCCAGCAGCCAAGATCTTTGGAACGGCGAGCAGTACTTC.

This clone appeared once. The chain couples TRBV23-1 to TRBJ1-3; 12 positions agree with TRBD1. TRBV23-1 is an ORF for which the function is uncertain. The CDR3 length is 22 residues. The J segment lost 0 bases and the V segment lost 2 bases, leaving 17 bases of the junction unmatched. The CDR3 loop reads CASSQTHAWDRGPRYSGNTIYF. CDR3 DNA sequence: TGCGCCAGCAGTCAAACACACGCTTGGGACAGGGGGCCCCGCTACTCTGGAAACACCATATATTTT.

The chain carries TRBV5-1 and TRBJ1-2, with unresolved D. V lost 0 bases and J lost 5, with 14 bases in between. Germline V gene lookup returns CDR1 SGHRS and CDR2 YFSETQ. The CDR3 contains 15 residues. The CDR3 DNA sequence: TGCGCCAGCAGCTTGGGGAGAGAGGGATTGTATGGCTACACCTTC. This encodes CASSLGREGLYGYTF.

This chain uses TRBV6-5 with TRBJ2-1; 9 positions match TRBD2. J gave up 5 bases and V 1 base, and 3 bases lay outside the gene matches. CDR3 size: 15 residues. Germline loops: CDR1 MNHEY, CDR2 SVGAGI. The CDR3 spells CASSYFGGRDNEQFF. CDR3 DNA sequence: TGTGCCAGCAGTTACTTTGGCGGGAGGGACAATGAGCAGTTCTTC.

This chain joins TRBV5-4 and TRBJ2-5; D remains ambiguous. Germline V gives CDR1 SGHNT, CDR2 YYREEE (reference sequence). V was cut by 2 bases and J by 2 bases, with 10 bases left in between. There are 14 residues in the CDR3. This CDR3 reads CASSFYSQQETQYF. CDR3 nucleotides: TGTGCCAGCAGCTTTTACAGCCAGCAAGAGACCCAGTACTTC.

The CDR3 is CASSFASGGTGELFF. The CDR3, as DNA: TGTGCCAGCAGCTTTGCTTCAGGGGGGACCGGGGAGCTGTTTTTT. This chain links TRBV7-2 with TRBJ2-2; D may be TRBD1 (7 bases). The CDR3 totals 15 residues. The V gene lost 3 bases and the J gene lost 5 bases, with 13 bases spanning the gap. Germline V gene data show CDR1 as SGHTA and CDR2 as FQGNSA.

CDR3 residues: CASSDYMVGTGETQYF. The CDR3 DNA reads as TGTGCCAGCAGTGATTATATGGTGGGTACTGGGGAGACCCAGTACTTC. The V call is TRBV25-1, the J call TRBJ2-5; D call uncertain. Germline-derived CDR1 and CDR2 are MGHDK and SYGVNS. Between the trimmed V and J ends, which lost 3 bases and 5 bases, there was a span of 19 bases. The CDR3 has 16 amino acids.

This CDR3 reads CASSLTKQETQYF. The CDR3 DNA reads TGTGCCAGCAGTTTGACTAAACAAGAGACCCAGTACTTC. The chain links TRBV28 to TRBJ2-5, with TRBD2 as a possible D gene (5 bases). Trimming pared 3 bases from V and 2 bases from J, leaving 7 bases between. Germline CDR1 reads MDHEN; CDR2 reads SYDVKM. The CDR3 is 13 residues long.

CDR3 protein: CASSGGQGLSYEQYF. The DNA for the CDR3 is TGTGCCAGCAGCGGCGGACAGGGCCTCTCCTACGAGCAGTACTTC. The rearrangement links TRBV9 to TRBJ2-7; 8 positions match TRBD1. The germline CDR1 and CDR2 sequences are SGDLS and YYNGEE. The V segment lost 3 bases and the J segment 0 bases; nucleotides outside the gene matches: 5. The CDR3 is 15 amino acids.

This clone was picked up one time. The chain has TRBV7-8 and TRBJ2-1; TRBD1 is a possible D gene (5 bases). Germline CDR1 reads SGHVS; CDR2 reads FQNEAQ. V shed 5 bases and J shed 4 bases, with 12 bases lying between them. The CDR3 is 14 amino acids. CDR3 loop: CASSPWGRYNEQFF. The CDR3 DNA reads as TGTGCCAGCAGCCCCTGGGGCCGATACAATGAGCAGTTCTTC.

The chain recombines TRBV19 with TRBJ2-7; the D gene is possibly TRBD2 (6 bases). CDR1 is LNHDA and CDR2 is SQIVND in the germline V gene (reference sequence). CDR3 size: 12 residues. Trimming cost V 8 bases and J 7 bases, with 15 bases left between them. Here the CDR3 reads CASGDFAGEQYF. CDR3 DNA: TGTGCCAGTGGGGACTTCGCTGGGGAGCAGTACTTC.

The chain links TRBV18 to TRBJ2-3; TRBD2 is a possible D gene (5 bases). This CDR3 comprises 14 residues. V lost 2 bases and J 2 bases, leaving 8 bases between the germline ends. Germline V gene data show CDR1 as KGHSH and CDR2 as LQKENI. The CDR3 coding sequence is TGTGCCAGCTCACCAAGGGAGTTCACAGATACGCAGTATTTT. This gives the protein CASSPREFTDTQYF. The full variable domain, its missing parts supplied by reference TRBV18 and TRBJ2-3, is NAGVMQNPRHLVRRRGQEARLRCSPMKGHSHVYWYRQLPEEGLKFMVYLQKENIIDESGMPKERFSAEFPKEGPSILRIQQVVRGDSAAYFCASSPREFTDTQYFGPGTRLTVL.

This clone has a handful of counts. The chain uses TRBV28 and TRBJ1-3; 8 bases are shared with TRBD1. This CDR3 is 14 amino acids long. Looked up from germline, CDR1 is MDHEN and CDR2 is SYDVKM. V was pared by 6 bases and J by 5 bases, with 6 bases of the junction left unmatched. This CDR3 is CASRQTGVRNTIYF. DNA for the CDR3: TGTGCCAGCAGACAGACAGGGGTGAGAAACACCATATATTTT.

The chain employs TRBV13 and TRBJ2-7, with TRBD1 matching 10 bases. The CDR3 is 14 amino acids. Germline CDR1 and CDR2: PRHDT and FYEKMQ (reference sequence). The ends lost 6 bases at V and 2 bases at J; junction bases unmatched: 4. CDR3 coding DNA: TGTGCCAGCAGTCCGGGACAGGGGCCCTACGAGCAGTACTTC. Residues: CASSPGQGPYEQYF.